This TCR beta chain was observed in a study of neoadjuvant nivolumab and ipilimumab in lung cancer. Only a few counts were recorded for this clone. The antigen remains unidentified. The table came from immunoSEQ multiplex PCR; TCRdb's copy has only in-frame clones and leaves some out. Of 10,000 to 15,000 clones listed, about two thirds are singletons. Germline-derived CDR1 and CDR2 are SGHRS and YFSETQ. V was clipped by 0 bases and J by 4 bases, with 5 bases between them. CDR3 length: 12 residues. General study results and limits: TCR receptors were sequenced in few samples.

The gene calls are TRBV5-1 and TRBJ2-7; D unresolved. The sample consisted of peripheral blood, taken after neoadjuvant nivolumab, alone or with ipilimumab, at or shortly before surgery. The source of this sequence is an adult with non-small cell lung cancer. The CDR3 DNA reads as TGCGCCAGCAGCTTGGAGAGGTACGAGCAGTACTTC. It translates to CASSLERYEQYF.